The 31 T cell receptor beta chains below all came from one sample that was sequenced in a study of blood T cell repertoires in COVID-19. The repertoire was sequenced with immunoSEQ multiplex PCR; TCRdb's copy has only in-frame clones and lacks some. There are about 18,000 clones in the sample; roughly nine tenths occur only once, and around a sixth lies in the top ten. What was sequenced was peripheral blood. All receptors derive from a man in his fifties with active COVID-19.

The chain joins TRBV18 to TRBJ1-1; 8 bases match TRBD1. The V and J ends lost 0 bases and 8 bases, in that order; junction bases with no gene match: 5. Germline lookup yields CDR1 KGHSH and CDR2 LQKENI. The CDR3 is 14 amino acids. CDR3 region: CASSPPWDRKEAFF. DNA of the CDR3: TGTGCCAGCTCACCACCTTGGGACAGGAAAGAAGCTTTCTTT.

The genes are TRBV24-1 and TRBJ2-5; D perhaps matches TRBD1 (6 bases). The CDR3 length is 14 residues. Trimming took off 3 bases at V and 1 base at J, with 8 bases between the two ends. Germline-derived CDR1 and CDR2 are KGHDR and SFDVKD. The DNA of the CDR3 is TGTGCCACCAGTGATCGGACAGTCCAAGAGACCCAGTACTTC. This translates into CATSDRTVQETQYF.

This clone was seen a single time. The V gene is TRBV2, the J gene TRBJ1-1; D not resolved. V was cut by 2 bases and J by 2 bases, with 9 bases left in between. This CDR3 comprises 14 residues. Germline CDR1 and CDR2: SNHLY and FYNNEI. The CDR3 spells CASSEYEGNTEAFF. CDR3 nucleotide sequence: TGTGCCAGCAGTGAATACGAGGGCAACACTGAAGCTTTCTTT.

On this clone itself: Germline and junction disagree at one end, which may indicate a read error. The V and J genes are TRBV9 and TRBJ1-5; D not certain. The CDR3 has 14 residues. Germline values: CDR1 SGDLS, CDR2 YYNGEE. Here the CDR3 DNA reads TGTACCAGCAGCGTAGCCGAGGTCGGGCAGCCCCAGCATTTT. Its protein is CTSSVAEVGQPQHF.

V usage is TRBV15 and J usage is TRBJ2-4; 8 bases match TRBD2. V lost 3 bases and J lost 7; bases outside the gene matches: 5. The CDR3 has 14 residues. Per the germline V gene, CDR1 is LNHNV and CDR2 is YYDKDF (reference sequence). DNA of the CDR3: TGTGCCACCAGCAGCGCAGGACTAGCTAACATTCAGTACTTC. It is translated as CATSSAGLANIQYF.

The chain uses TRBV2 and TRBJ2-4, with a tentative D call TRBD2 (6 bases). CDR3 size: 16 residues. Trimming cost V 6 bases and J 0 bases, with 15 bases left between them. Germline V CDR1 and CDR2: SNHLY, FYNNEI. CDR3 sequence reads: CASRERAGLAKNIQYF. The CDR3 coding sequence is TGTGCCAGCAGGGAACGAGCGGGCCTAGCCAAAAACATTCAGTACTTC. Full variable domain (remainder filled in from reference TRBV2 and TRBJ2-4): EPEVTQTPSHQVTQMGQEVILRCVPISNHLYFYWYRQILGQKVEFLVSFYNNEISEKSEIFDDQFSVERPDGSNFTLKIRSTKLEDSAMYFCASRERAGLAKNIQYFGAGTRLSVL.

This clone was recorded once. The chain has TRBV9 and TRBJ2-3; the D gene is possibly TRBD2 (5 bases). V lost 0 bases and J 10 bases, leaving 15 bases between the germline ends. In germline, CDR1 is SGDLS, CDR2 YYNGEE. CDR3 length equals 14 residues. CDR3 in DNA: TGTGCCAGCAGCGTAGAAGGGTTGAGGGAGCCGCAGTATTTT. Its protein is CASSVEGLREPQYF.

The chain uses TRBV5-1 and TRBJ2-5; D possibly corresponds to TRBD1 (6 bases). Germline assignment: CDR1 SGHRS and CDR2 YFSETQ. Trimming shortened V by 4 bases and J by 2 bases, and 18 bases separated the two germline ends. The length of the CDR3 is 16 residues. The CDR3 sequence is CASSIGTMVGQETQYF. CDR3 bases: TGCGCCAGCAGCATCGGGACAATGGTGGGGCAAGAGACCCAGTACTTC.

The CDR3 DNA reads TGCGCCAGCAGACTACAGGGGGTCGGAACCTACGAGCAGTACTTC. Encoded protein: CASRLQGVGTYEQYF. V is TRBV4-1 and J is TRBJ2-7; 8 bases agree with TRBD1. Trimming at V came to 6 bases and at J to 2 bases, leaving 9 bases not matched to a gene. There are 15 residues in the CDR3. Germline loops: CDR1 MGHRA, CDR2 YSYEKL.

The rearrangement uses TRBV7-8 and TRBJ2-2; possible D gene TRBD1, 5 bases. V lost 3 bases, J lost 5 bases, and 10 bases lay in between. CDR3 length equals 14 residues. The germline V gene has CDR1 SGHVS and CDR2 FQNEAQ. The CDR3 nucleotides read TGTGCCAGCAGCTTTCAGGGTTGGACCGGGGAGCTGTTTTTT. Translation: CASSFQGWTGELFF.

The rearrangement uses TRBV28 and TRBJ1-2; 8 positions agree with TRBD1. V dropped 7 bases and J dropped 7; count of bases not matched to a gene: 11. Germline V lookup: CDR1 MDHEN, CDR2 SYDVKM. The CDR3 is 14 residues long. The CDR3 DNA reads TGTGCCAGCACCATAATAACCGGGACAGGTGGCTACACCTTC. Translated: CASTIITGTGGYTF.

This chain connects TRBV9 to TRBJ2-7; 11 bases align to TRBD2. Looked up from germline, CDR1 is SGDLS and CDR2 is YYNGEE. V lost 0 bases to trimming and J lost 4 bases; unmatched junction nucleotides: 3. The CDR3 is 15 residues long. The CDR3 nucleotides are TGTGCCAGCAGCGTAGCTAGCGGGAGGAATTACGAGCAGTACTTC. Translated: CASSVASGRNYEQYF. Complete variable domain (other parts from reference TRBV9 and TRBJ2-7): DSGVTQTPKHLITATGQRVTLRCSPRSGDLSVYWYQQSLDQGLQFLIQYYNGEERAKGNILERFSAQQFPDLHSELNLSSLELGDSALYFCASSVASGRNYEQYFGPGTRLTVT.

J is TRBJ2-2 and V is TRBV11-2; D gene uncertain. The CDR3 has 16 amino acids. V was pared by 1 base and J by 0 bases, with 9 bases between. The germline V gene has CDR1 SGHAT and CDR2 FQNNGV. The CDR3 nucleotides are TGTGCCAGCAGCTTAGGGTGGCAAGCGAACACCGGGGAGCTGTTTTTT. Protein product: CASSLGWQANTGELFF.

The chain has TRBV6-5 and TRBJ2-2, with TRBD1 matching over 8 bases. The germline CDR1 and CDR2 sequences are MNHEY and SVGAGI. J gave up 5 bases and V 5 bases, and 7 bases lay outside the gene matches. The CDR3 is 15 residues long. The CDR3 reads CASSPGQGVTGELFF. The CDR3 DNA follows: TGTGCCAGCAGTCCTGGACAGGGTGTGACCGGGGAGCTGTTTTTT.

The chain couples TRBV19 to TRBJ2-1; TRBD2 matches at 7 bases. The CDR3 is made up of 15 amino acids. Germline V gives CDR1 LNHDA, CDR2 SQIVND (reference sequence). The ends lost 8 bases at V and 9 bases at J; junction bases unmatched: 16. The chain's CDR3 is CASGASGLGRGEQFF. CDR3 in DNA: TGTGCCAGTGGGGCGAGTGGTTTGGGGAGGGGTGAGCAGTTCTTC.

The CDR3 DNA follows: TGTGCCAGCAGCTTAGCAAGACAGGGGTATCCTGAAGCTTTCTTT. Translated: CASSLARQGYPEAFF. V gene TRBV7-8 combines with J gene TRBJ1-1; 8 bases fit TRBD1. V lost 0 bases and J lost 6; bases outside the gene matches: 6. The germline V gene has CDR1 SGHVS and CDR2 FQNEAQ. The CDR3 extends over 15 amino acids.

The V call is TRBV11-1, the J call TRBJ1-4; D is uncertain. V gave up 2 bases and J gave up 2 bases, with 6 bases separating them. The V gene's germline CDR1 is SGHAT and CDR2 FQDESV (reference sequence). CDR3 length: 14 amino acids. CDR3 sequence reads: CASSLRGTNEKLFF. For the CDR3, the DNA is TGTGCCAGCAGCTTACGAGGGACTAATGAAAAACTGTTTTTT.

V gene TRBV15 combines with J gene TRBJ2-1; 10 nucleotides agree with TRBD2. Per germline, CDR1 LNHNV and CDR2 YYDKDF (reference sequence). The length of the CDR3 is 17 residues. Trimming at V came to 0 bases and at J to 0 bases, leaving 2 bases not matched to a gene. The CDR3 nucleotides read TGTGCCACCAGCAGAGAGGCTAGCGGGAGCTCCTACAATGAGCAGTTCTTC. Translating gives CATSREASGSSYNEQFF.

J is TRBJ2-2 and V is TRBV7-8; maybe TRBD1 (5 bases). CDR1 is SGHVS and CDR2 is FQNEAQ in the germline V gene. CDR3 length: 15 amino acids. Trimming took 2 bases from V and 0 from J, leaving 7 bases between them. As DNA, the CDR3 is TGTGCCAGCAGCTTACGACAGCCGAACACCGGGGAGCTGTTTTTT. Its translation: CASSLRQPNTGELFF.

This clone was found once. The chain has TRBV3-1 (or the pseudogene TRBV3-2) and TRBJ2-7; a possible D gene is TRBD2 (5 bases). The CDR3 loop spans 14 amino acids. Germline V gene lookup returns CDR1 LGHDT and CDR2 YNNKEL (reference sequence). With 0 bases removed from V and 4 bases from J, the gap between germline ends came to 10 bases. As DNA, the CDR3 is TGTGCCAGCAGCCAAGACCATCGGGGTTACGAGCAGTACTTC. Amino acids: CASSQDHRGYEQYF.

Regarding this clone: The junction departs from the called germline gene at one end, perhaps through a read error. V gene TRBV5-5 combines with J gene TRBJ1-1; D is perhaps TRBD1 (6 bases). The germline CDR1 and CDR2 sequences are SGHKS and YYEKEE (reference sequence). This CDR3 comprises 15 residues. This chain's CDR3 is CASTLGGRVNTEAFF. For the CDR3, the DNA is TGTGCCAGCACCTTGGGGGGGCGCGTGAACACTGAAGCTTTCTTT.

The CDR3 nucleotides are TGCGCCAGCAGCCCCGGACAGGGTGGGCATCAGCCCCAGCATTTT. Translated: CASSPGQGGHQPQHF. V is TRBV5-1 and J is TRBJ1-5; 8 bases are a match to TRBD1. With V trimmed by 4 bases and J by 5 bases, 8 bases remained unmatched. This CDR3 region has 15 residues. The germline CDR1 and CDR2 sequences are SGHRS and YFSETQ.

The chain combines TRBV11-1 with TRBJ2-7, with D possibly being TRBD2 (5 bases). From germline, CDR1 is SGHAT and CDR2 FQDESV (reference sequence). V lost 3 bases to trimming and J lost 0 bases, with 9 bases between them. The CDR3 loop spans 14 amino acids. The CDR3 reads CASSFDYLSYEQYF. The CDR3 DNA reads TGTGCCAGCAGCTTTGACTATCTCTCCTACGAGCAGTACTTC.

The rearrangement links TRBV28 to TRBJ1-2; D not certain. In germline, CDR1 is MDHEN, CDR2 SYDVKM. The V end was cut by 10 bases, the J end by 1 base, with 4 bases between. The CDR3 length is 10 residues. The CDR3 reads CATYNYGYTF. The CDR3 DNA follows: TGTGCCACCTATAACTATGGCTACACCTTC.

J is TRBJ2-3 and V is TRBV27; TRBD1 aligns across 8 bases. The CDR3 loop spans 14 amino acids. From germline, CDR1 is MNHEY and CDR2 SMNVEV (reference sequence). V shed 6 bases and J 6 bases; nucleotides not matched to a gene: 8. CDR3 amino acids: CASRNIRDRDTQYF. CDR3 sequence (DNA): TGTGCCAGCAGAAACATCCGGGACAGGGATACGCAGTATTTT.

The chain uses TRBV5-4 and TRBJ1-2; TRBD1 is a possible D gene (6 bases). The CDR3 sequence is 12 residues long. CDR1 is SGHNT and CDR2 is YYREEE in the germline V gene (reference sequence). Trimming pared 4 bases from V and 5 bases from J, leaving 9 bases between. The CDR3 loop is CASSQDSYGYTF. In DNA, the CDR3 is TGTGCCAGCAGCCAGGACAGTTATGGCTACACCTTC.

The J gene is TRBJ1-2, the V gene TRBV5-6; 8 bases are shared with TRBD1. The ends lost 5 bases at V and 3 bases at J; junction bases unmatched: 12. Looked up from germline, CDR1 is SGHDT and CDR2 is YYEEEE. This CDR3 comprises 16 residues. The chain's CDR3 is CASSYGQGRGYYGYTF. The CDR3 nucleotides read TGTGCCAGCAGTTATGGACAGGGAAGAGGATACTATGGCTACACCTTC.

The J gene is TRBJ2-7, the V gene TRBV2; TRBD2 aligns across 10 bases. The CDR3 has 16 amino acids. CDR1 is SNHLY, CDR2 FYNNEI, per germline. After removal of 3 bases from V and 3 bases from J, the junction contained 8 bases not matched to a gene. DNA for the CDR3: TGTGCCAGCAGTGAGTTTCTAGCGGGAGACCTCTACGAGCAGTACTTC. Its translation: CASSEFLAGDLYEQYF.

The rearrangement links TRBV7-2 to TRBJ2-7; 12 nucleotides match TRBD2. Per the germline V gene, CDR1 is SGHTA and CDR2 is FQGNSA. This CDR3 contains 15 residues. V shed 4 bases, J shed 2 bases, and the junction held 3 bases outside the gene matches. Written as DNA, the CDR3 is TGTGCCAGCAGCTGGACTAGCGGGAAAACCTACGAGCAGTACTTC. Translating gives CASSWTSGKTYEQYF.

V and J are TRBV18 and TRBJ1-1; D not resolved. Germline CDR1 KGHSH, CDR2 LQKENI. The CDR3 extends over 16 amino acids. Trimming cost V 3 bases and J 1 base, with 15 bases left between them. The CDR3 bases are TGTGCCAGCTCACCTCCAAACCTCGCGCCGAACACTGAAGCTTTCTTT. This gives the protein CASSPPNLAPNTEAFF. The whole variable domain, filled in from reference TRBV18 and TRBJ1-1, reads NAGVMQNPRHLVRRRGQEARLRCSPMKGHSHVYWYRQLPEEGLKFMVYLQKENIIDESGMPKERFSAEFPKEGPSILRIQQVVRGDSAAYFCASSPPNLAPNTEAFFGQGTRLTVV.

The rearrangement joins TRBV28 to TRBJ2-7; tentatively, D is TRBD2 (5 bases). Germline V lookup: CDR1 MDHEN, CDR2 SYDVKM. The V gene lost 5 bases and the J gene lost 0 bases, with 20 bases spanning the gap. This CDR3 contains 17 residues. As DNA, the CDR3 is TGTGCCAGCAGTATCCCGGGAATACACCGGACCTCCTACGAGCAGTACTTC. Translating gives CASSIPGIHRTSYEQYF.